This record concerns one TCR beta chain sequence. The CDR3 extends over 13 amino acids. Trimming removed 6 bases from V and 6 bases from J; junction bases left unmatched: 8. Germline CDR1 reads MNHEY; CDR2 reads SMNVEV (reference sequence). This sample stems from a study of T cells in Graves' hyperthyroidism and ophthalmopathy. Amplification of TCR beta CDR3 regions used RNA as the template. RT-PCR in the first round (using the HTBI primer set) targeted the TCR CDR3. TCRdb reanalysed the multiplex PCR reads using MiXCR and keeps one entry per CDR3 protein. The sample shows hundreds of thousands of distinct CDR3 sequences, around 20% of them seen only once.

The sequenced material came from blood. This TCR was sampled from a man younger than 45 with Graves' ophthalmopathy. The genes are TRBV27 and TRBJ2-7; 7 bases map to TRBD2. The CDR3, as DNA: TGTGCCAGCAGCATATCGACTAGCCGCGAGCAGTACTTC. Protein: CASSISTSREQYF.